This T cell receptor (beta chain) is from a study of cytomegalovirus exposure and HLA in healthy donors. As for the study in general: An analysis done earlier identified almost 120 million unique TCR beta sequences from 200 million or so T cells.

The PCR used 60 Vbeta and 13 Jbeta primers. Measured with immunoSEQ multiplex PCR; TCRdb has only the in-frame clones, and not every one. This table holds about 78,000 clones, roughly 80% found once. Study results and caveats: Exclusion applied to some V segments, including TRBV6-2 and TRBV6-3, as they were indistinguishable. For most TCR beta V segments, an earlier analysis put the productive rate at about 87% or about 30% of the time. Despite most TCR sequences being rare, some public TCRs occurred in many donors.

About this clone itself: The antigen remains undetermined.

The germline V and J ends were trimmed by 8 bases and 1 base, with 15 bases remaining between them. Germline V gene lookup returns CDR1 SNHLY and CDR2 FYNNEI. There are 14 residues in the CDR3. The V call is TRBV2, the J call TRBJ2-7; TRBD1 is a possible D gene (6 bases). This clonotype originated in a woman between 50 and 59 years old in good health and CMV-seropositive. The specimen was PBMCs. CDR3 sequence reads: CASWKGDHSYEQYF. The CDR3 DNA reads TGTGCCAGCTGGAAGGGGGATCATTCCTACGAGCAGTACTTC.